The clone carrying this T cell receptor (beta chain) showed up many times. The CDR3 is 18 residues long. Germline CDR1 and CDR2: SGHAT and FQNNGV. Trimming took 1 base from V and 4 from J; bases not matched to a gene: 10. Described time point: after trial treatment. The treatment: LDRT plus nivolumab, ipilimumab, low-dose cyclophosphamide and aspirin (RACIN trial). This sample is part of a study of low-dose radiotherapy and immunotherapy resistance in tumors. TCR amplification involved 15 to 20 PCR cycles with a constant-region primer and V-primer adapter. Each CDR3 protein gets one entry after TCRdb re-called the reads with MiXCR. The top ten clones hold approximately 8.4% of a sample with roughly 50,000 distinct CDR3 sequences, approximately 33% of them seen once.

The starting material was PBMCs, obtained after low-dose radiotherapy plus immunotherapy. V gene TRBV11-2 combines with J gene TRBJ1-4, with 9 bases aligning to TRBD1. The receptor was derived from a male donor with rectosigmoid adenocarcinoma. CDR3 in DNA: TGTGCCAGCAGCTTAGTGCGGTCGGGACAGGGTCGTAATGAAAAACTGTTTTTT. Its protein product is CASSLVRSGQGRNEKLFF.